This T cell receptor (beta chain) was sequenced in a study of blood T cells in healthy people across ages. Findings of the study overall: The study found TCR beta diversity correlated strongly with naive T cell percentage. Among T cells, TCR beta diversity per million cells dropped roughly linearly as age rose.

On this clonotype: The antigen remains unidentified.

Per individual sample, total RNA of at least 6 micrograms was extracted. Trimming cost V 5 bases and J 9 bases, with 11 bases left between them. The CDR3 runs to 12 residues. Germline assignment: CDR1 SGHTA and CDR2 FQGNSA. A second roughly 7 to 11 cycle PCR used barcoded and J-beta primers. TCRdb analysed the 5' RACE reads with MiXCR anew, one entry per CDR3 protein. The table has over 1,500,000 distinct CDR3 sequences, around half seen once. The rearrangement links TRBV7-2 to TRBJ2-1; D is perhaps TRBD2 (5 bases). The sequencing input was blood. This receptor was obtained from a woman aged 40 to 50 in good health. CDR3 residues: CASSPRRAEQFF. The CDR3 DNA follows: TGTGCCAGCAGCCCTCGGCGGGCTGAGCAGTTCTTC.